The sequence of this TCR beta chain was determined in a study of shared clonotypes between healthy human individuals. Across the study: CD4 naive and memory got three plates each, CD8 naive two, CD8 memory one.

Generated by immunoSEQ multiplex PCR, the TCRdb table keeps only in-frame clones and is missing some. The sample lists roughly 330,000 clones, approximately 79% occurring once. To note about this clone: Its antigen is unidentified.

Whole-study results and caveats: With a few donors compared, around 5% of naive CD4 clonotypes were shared.

Donors, healthy HIV-negative adults, lacked recent acute infections or vaccinations. The study separated CD4+ cells into CD45RA+ naive and CD45RA-negative memory subsets. Trimming at V came to 6 bases and at J to 5 bases, leaving 5 bases not matched to a gene. The CDR3 sequence is 12 residues long. CDR1 is SQVTM, CDR2 ANQGSEA, per germline. Sample: memory CD4+ T cells sorted from blood. This sample's subset: CD45RA-negative fraction. This clonotype originated in a young man in good health. V is TRBV29-1 and J is TRBJ2-5; 8 bases align to TRBD1. The CDR3 is CSVGQGAETQYF. The CDR3 bases are TGCAGCGTCGGGCAGGGGGCGGAGACCCAGTACTTC.